This TCR beta chain was recovered during a study of blood T cell repertoires in COVID-19. The CDR3 extends over 17 amino acids. The junction had 12 bases not matched to a gene; V was cut back by 2 bases and J by 2 bases. The germline gives CDR1 LGHNA, CDR2 YSLEER. Those enrolled, adults aged roughly 18 to 89 years, came from about two dozen US areas. Each exposed participant met a COVID-19 case in the 2 weeks preceding study entry. The method was immunoSEQ multiplex PCR; TCRdb's version includes in-frame clones alone and lacks a portion of them. In the table there are around 130,000 clones, more than 80% of which are singletons.

The chain uses TRBV4-3 and TRBJ2-7, with TRBD2 identical over 7 bases. Sequencing was carried out using PBMCs or T cells enriched from blood (not recorded which). The receptor was isolated from a woman between 18 and 29 years old who had been exposed to COVID-19. The CDR3: CASSQLLAGTTTYEQYF. In nucleotides, the CDR3 is TGCGCCAGCAGCCAACTACTAGCCGGGACTACCACCTACGAGCAGTACTTC.